The 31 T cell receptor beta chains listed next were all sequenced from one sample in a study of T cell responses to AZD1222 COVID-19 vaccine. Data came from immunoSEQ multiplex PCR; TCRdb stores just in-frame clones and leaves some out. The sample records about 81,000 clones, 85% to 95% being singletons. Sequenced here: peripheral blood, sampled 28 days after the second AZD1222 dose. The receptor set was obtained from an adult who received the AZD1222 COVID-19 vaccine.

This clone has just one count. This chain links TRBV7-6 with TRBJ1-2, with TRBD1 matching 7 bases. Looked up from germline, CDR1 is SGHVS and CDR2 is FNYEAQ. This CDR3 has 14 residues. The V segment lost 2 bases and the J segment 4 bases; nucleotides outside the gene matches: 4. CDR3 protein: CASSLLGQAYGYTF. CDR3 in DNA: TGTGCCAGCAGCTTACTCGGACAGGCCTATGGCTACACCTTC.

The chain joins TRBV6-4 to TRBJ2-3; 8 positions agree with TRBD2. CDR3 length: 15 amino acids. The V and J ends lost 6 bases and 5 bases, in that order; junction bases with no gene match: 10. Germline V lookup: CDR1 MRHNA, CDR2 SNTAGT. CDR3 sequence (DNA): TGTGCCAGCAGCCGACGGGGGGGCCAGGGAGATACGCAGTATTTT. Its translation is CASSRRGGQGDTQYF.

V gene TRBV5-6 combines with J gene TRBJ1-5; D gene unclear. Germline CDR1 is SGHDT and CDR2 is YYEEEE. V was trimmed by 2 bases and J by 0 bases, leaving 6 bases between them. The CDR3 has 14 amino acids. The CDR3 sequence is CASSFRGSNQPQHF. DNA of the CDR3: TGTGCCAGCAGCTTCCGCGGTAGCAATCAGCCCCAGCATTTT.

The chain is built from TRBV7-2 and TRBJ1-5, with D tentatively TRBD1 (6 bases). Trimming pared 1 base from V and 6 bases from J, leaving 13 bases between. The CDR3 length is 15 residues. CDR1 SGHTA and CDR2 FQGNSA come from the germline V gene. CDR3 protein: CASSLVGGMGQPQHF. In DNA, the CDR3 is TGTGCCAGCAGCTTAGTTGGGGGCATGGGTCAGCCCCAGCATTTT.

The chain uses TRBV30 and TRBJ2-2; possible D gene TRBD2, 6 bases. V dropped 8 bases and J dropped 1 base, with 20 bases sitting between them. The CDR3 extends over 16 amino acids. Germline V gives CDR1 GTSNPN, CDR2 SVGIG (reference sequence). The CDR3 bases are TGTGCCAGCCCTGGAGATCGGGGGATGAACACCGGGGAGCTGTTTTTT. The encoded protein is CASPGDRGMNTGELFF.

V and J are TRBV27 and TRBJ1-5; D might be TRBD1 (6 bases). V lost 6 bases to trimming and J lost 4 bases, with 16 bases between them. This CDR3 has 15 residues. Per germline, CDR1 MNHEY and CDR2 SMNVEV (reference sequence). The CDR3 bases are TGTGCCAGCAGACAGAGGGGGATATGGAATCAGCCCCAGCATTTT. Translating it yields CASRQRGIWNQPQHF.

The chain combines TRBV5-4 with TRBJ1-4; 8 nucleotides line up with TRBD1. This CDR3 spans 14 amino acids. The V segment lost 0 bases and the J segment 8 bases; nucleotides outside the gene matches: 3. Germline CDR1 and CDR2: SGHNT and YYREEE (reference sequence). The CDR3 DNA sequence: TGTGCCAGCAGCTTGGACAGGGGGAACGAAAAACTGTTTTTT. Its protein product is CASSLDRGNEKLFF. The whole variable domain, remainder taken from reference TRBV5-4 and TRBJ1-4, is ETGVTQSPTHLIKTRGQQVTLRCSSQSGHNTVSWYQQALGQGPQFIFQYYREEENGRGNFPPRFSGLQFPNYSSELNVNALELDDSALYLCASSLDRGNEKLFFGSGTQLSVL.

As regards this clone: Other DNA sequences of this sample code for an identical CDR3. CDR3 bases: TGTGCCTGGAGTGTGGGCAGAGCCTATGGCTACACCTTC. This codes for CAWSVGRAYGYTF. The J gene is TRBJ1-2, the V gene TRBV30; D not resolved. Germline CDR1 is GTSNPN and CDR2 is SVGIG (reference sequence). The CDR3 length is 13 residues. Between the trimmed V and J ends, which lost 0 bases and 4 bases, there was a span of 9 bases.

V gene TRBV9 combines with J gene TRBJ1-2; 8 positions match TRBD1. V was pared by 0 bases and J by 4 bases, with 14 bases of the junction left unmatched. CDR1 and CDR2 (germline): SGDLS, YYNGEE. There are 18 residues in the CDR3. For the CDR3, the DNA is TGTGCCAGCAGCGTAGGCCCCTCGGACAGGGTATCGGGCTATGGCTACACCTTC. It codes for CASSVGPSDRVSGYGYTF.

The chain joins TRBV3-1 (or the pseudogene TRBV3-2) to TRBJ2-1, with 7 bases lining up with TRBD2. The CDR3 spans 15 residues. J was trimmed by 7 bases and V by 6 bases; bases with no gene match: 12. CDR1 is LGHDT and CDR2 is YNNKEL in the germline V gene (reference sequence). The CDR3 nucleotides read TGTGCCAGCAGTCATGCCTGGGGGGAGGGAAATGAGCAGTTCTTC. It codes for CASSHAWGEGNEQFF.

The chain employs TRBV6-5 and TRBJ1-2, with D possibly matching TRBD1 (5 bases). Germline lookup yields CDR1 MNHEY and CDR2 SVGAGI. V dropped 2 bases and J dropped 2 bases, with 9 bases sitting between them. The CDR3 length is 14 residues. The CDR3 reads CASSYQGTNYGYTF. The CDR3 nucleotides are TGTGCCAGCAGTTACCAGGGAACCAACTATGGCTACACCTTC.

The chain couples TRBV19 to TRBJ1-5; D is unresolved. V was shortened by 3 bases and J by 0 bases, with 6 bases between the two germline ends. Germline values: CDR1 LNHDA, CDR2 SQIVND (reference sequence). The CDR3 totals 14 residues. DNA for the CDR3: TGTGCCAGTAGTATTGTCCGTAGCAATCAGCCCCAGCATTTT. It specifies CASSIVRSNQPQHF. The entire variable domain, with the rest obtained from reference TRBV19 and TRBJ1-5, is as follows: DGGITQSPKYLFRKEGQNVTLSCEQNLNHDAMYWYRQDPGQGLRLIYYSQIVNDFQKGDIAEGYSVSREKKESFPLTVTSAQKNPTAFYLCASSIVRSNQPQHFGDGTRLSIL.

The V and J genes are TRBV6-1 and TRBJ1-1; D is unclear. CDR1 and CDR2 from the germline V gene are MNHNS and SASEGT. The V end lost 3 bases, the J end lost 6 bases, and 8 bases lay between the germline ends. This CDR3 is 12 amino acids long. CDR3 DNA: TGTGCCAGCAGTGATGGAAGGGCTGAAGCTTTCTTT. Protein: CASSDGRAEAFF.

This rearrangement joins TRBV24-1 to TRBJ2-5, with 10 nucleotides matching TRBD2. Trimming took 4 bases from V and 5 from J; bases not matched to a gene: 15. Germline V gene lookup returns CDR1 KGHDR and CDR2 SFDVKD. The CDR3 extends over 18 amino acids. The CDR3 loop reads CATSDPVAGGLGTETQYF. The CDR3 DNA follows: TGTGCCACCAGTGACCCGGTAGCGGGAGGTTTGGGAACGGAGACCCAGTACTTC.

The chain links TRBV6-5 to TRBJ1-2; no clear D gene. V was trimmed by 2 bases and J by 7 bases, leaving 8 bases between them. The germline gives CDR1 MNHEY, CDR2 SVGAGI. The CDR3 has 12 residues. CDR3 coding DNA: TGTGCCAGCAGTTACACCCCTACTGGCTACACCTTC. This codes for CASSYTPTGYTF.

The genes are TRBV7-2 and TRBJ2-1, with TRBD2 matching over 12 bases. From germline, CDR1 is SGHTA and CDR2 FQGNSA. V lost 4 bases and J lost 5; bases outside the gene matches: 3. This CDR3 is built from 15 residues. In DNA, the CDR3 is TGTGCCAGCAGCTCCGGACTAGCGGGACACAATGAGCAGTTCTTC. This sequence encodes CASSSGLAGHNEQFF.

The chain has TRBV7-9 and TRBJ2-7; TRBD1 or TRBD2 may be the D gene (5 bases each). CDR1 is SEHNR and CDR2 is FQNEAQ in the germline V gene (reference sequence). CDR3 length: 13 residues. V shed 5 bases and J shed 7 bases, with 15 bases lying between them. The CDR3, as DNA: TGTGCCAGCAGCGCCGCCGGGGCTGGGGAGCAGTACTTC. Its protein product is CASSAAGAGEQYF.

The chain employs TRBV27 and TRBJ1-4, with no clear D. V was trimmed by 7 bases and J by 8 bases, leaving 17 bases between them. The CDR3 sequence is 14 residues long. CDR1 MNHEY and CDR2 SMNVEV come from the germline V gene (reference sequence). CDR3 region: CASTSVHGEEKLFF. As DNA, the CDR3 is TGTGCCAGCACTTCAGTGCACGGGGAGGAAAAACTGTTTTTT.

This chain connects TRBV3-1 (or the pseudogene TRBV3-2) to TRBJ2-2; D ambiguous. The germline V gene encodes CDR1 LGHDT and CDR2 YNNKEL (reference sequence). This CDR3 is built from 15 residues. V was shortened by 4 bases and J by 4 bases, with 13 bases between the two germline ends. CDR3 in DNA: TGTGCCAGCAGCCCAAGGACCCTGGGCACCGGGGAGCTGTTTTTT. Encoded protein: CASSPRTLGTGELFF.

The gene calls are TRBV30 and TRBJ2-1, with 10 bases lining up with TRBD1. Germline V lookup: CDR1 GTSNPN, CDR2 SVGIG (reference sequence). This CDR3 region has 14 residues. The V segment lost 3 bases and the J segment 6 bases; nucleotides outside the gene matches: 5. CDR3 sequence reads: CAWRGTGVINEQFF. The CDR3 nucleotides are TGTGCCTGGAGAGGGACAGGGGTTATCAATGAGCAGTTCTTC. The entire variable domain, with the rest obtained from reference TRBV30 and TRBJ2-1, is as follows: SQTIHQWPATLVQPVGSPLSLECTVEGTSNPNLYWYRQAAGRGLQLLFYSVGIGQISSEVPQNLSASRPQDRQFILSSKKLLLSDSGFYLCAWRGTGVINEQFFGPGTRLTVL.

The rearrangement uses TRBV27 and TRBJ2-1; D ambiguous. The CDR3 has 13 amino acids. Between the trimmed V and J ends, which lost 4 bases and 8 bases, there was a span of 12 bases. CDR1 is MNHEY, CDR2 SMNVEV, per germline (reference sequence). The DNA for the CDR3 is TGTGCCAGCAGTTCCCCGCTCCGTGATGAGCAGTTCTTC. The encoded protein is CASSSPLRDEQFF.

The CDR3 reads CASWGQGALEQYF. The CDR3, as DNA: TGTGCCAGTTGGGGGCAGGGGGCCCTCGAGCAGTACTTC. The rearrangement uses TRBV6-5 and TRBJ2-7, with 8 bases fitting TRBD1. J gave up 6 bases and V 9 bases, and 10 bases lay outside the gene matches. The CDR3 is 13 residues long. The germline V gene has CDR1 MNHEY and CDR2 SVGAGI.

The chain has TRBV7-8 and TRBJ1-2, with a possible D match to TRBD1 (5 bases). In germline, CDR1 is SGHVS, CDR2 FQNEAQ. CDR3 length: 14 residues. V lost 1 base, J lost 7 bases, and 13 bases lay in between. The CDR3 spells CASSLVRTGSGYTF. The CDR3 DNA reads as TGTGCCAGCAGCTTAGTTCGTACAGGCTCTGGCTACACCTTC.

J is TRBJ1-6 and V is TRBV6-5; D gene ambiguous. The length of the CDR3 is 14 residues. The V gene lost 5 bases and the J gene lost 9 bases, with 14 bases spanning the gap. Germline CDR1 MNHEY, CDR2 SVGAGI. This CDR3 is CASSRGAGGSPLHF. The CDR3, as DNA: TGTGCCAGCAGTCGTGGTGCAGGAGGTTCACCCCTCCACTTT.

The V call is TRBV30, the J call TRBJ2-5; no definite D call. This CDR3 comprises 15 residues. The germline CDR1 and CDR2 sequences are GTSNPN and SVGIG (reference sequence). With 6 bases removed from V and 1 base from J, the gap between germline ends came to 18 bases. CDR3 amino acids: CACHTRSGPQETQYF. The DNA of the CDR3 is TGTGCCTGCCACACCCGATCAGGACCCCAAGAGACCCAGTACTTC.

The rearrangement links TRBV28 to TRBJ2-7, with D possibly being TRBD1 or TRBD2 (5 bases each). V dropped 5 bases and J dropped 3 bases, with 8 bases sitting between them. CDR3 length equals 12 residues. The germline gives CDR1 MDHEN, CDR2 SYDVKM. The CDR3 DNA is TGTGCCAGCAGTGGGGACGGCTACGAGCAGTACTTC. It codes for CASSGDGYEQYF.

The chain combines TRBV9 with TRBJ1-2, with D hard to call. This CDR3 is built from 13 residues. Germline-derived CDR1 and CDR2 are SGDLS and YYNGEE. Trimming cost V 1 base and J 8 bases, with 12 bases left between them. The CDR3 loop is CASSVSGEWGYTF. CDR3 in DNA: TGTGCCAGCAGCGTATCCGGGGAGTGGGGCTACACCTTC.

The chain links TRBV19 to TRBJ2-4, with TRBD1 identical over 7 bases. The CDR3 is made up of 14 amino acids. V lost 10 bases to trimming and J lost 6 bases; unmatched junction nucleotides: 12. The V gene's germline CDR1 is LNHDA and CDR2 SQIVND (reference sequence). CDR3 sequence reads: CATSQPGQRNIQYF. In DNA, the CDR3 is TGTGCCACCTCCCAGCCGGGACAGCGAAACATTCAGTACTTC. Variable domain in full (rest from reference TRBV19 and TRBJ2-4): DGGITQSPKYLFRKEGQNVTLSCEQNLNHDAMYWYRQDPGQGLRLIYYSQIVNDFQKGDIAEGYSVSREKKESFPLTVTSAQKNPTAFYLCATSQPGQRNIQYFGAGTRLSVL.

This sequence joins TRBV7-9 and TRBJ2-3; 12 bases line up with TRBD2. This CDR3 spans 16 amino acids. V lost 3 bases and J lost 1; bases outside the gene matches: 2. Germline V gene lookup returns CDR1 SEHNR and CDR2 FQNEAQ (reference sequence). CDR3: CASSLASGGGTDTQYF. The CDR3 DNA reads as TGTGCCAGCAGCTTGGCTAGCGGGGGGGGCACAGATACGCAGTATTTT. The full variable domain, in which reference TRBV7-9 and TRBJ2-3 provide the parts outside the CDR3, is DTGVSQNPRHKITKRGQNVTFRCDPISEHNRLYWYRQTLGQGPEFLTYFQNEAQLEKSRLLSDRFSAERPKGSFSTLEIQRTEQGDSAMYLCASSLASGGGTDTQYFGPGTRLTVL.

The chain couples TRBV9 to TRBJ1-4; no reliable D call. The ends were cut back, 0 bases at V and 3 bases at J, with 18 bases in the middle. The germline gives CDR1 SGDLS, CDR2 YYNGEE. The CDR3 has 18 residues. CDR3 region: CASSVGGIGGAANEKLFF. The CDR3 DNA reads TGTGCCAGCAGCGTAGGGGGAATCGGTGGTGCGGCTAATGAAAAACTGTTTTTT. Together with reference TRBV9 and TRBJ1-4, the CDR3 gives the full variable domain: DSGVTQTPKHLITATGQRVTLRCSPRSGDLSVYWYQQSLDQGLQFLIQYYNGEERAKGNILERFSAQQFPDLHSELNLSSLELGDSALYFCASSVGGIGGAANEKLFFGSGTQLSVL.

The chain combines TRBV19 with TRBJ2-2, with D possibly being TRBD1 or TRBD2 (5 bases each). This CDR3 spans 15 amino acids. CDR1 and CDR2 (germline): LNHDA, SQIVND (reference sequence). Trimming cost V 4 bases and J 2 bases, with 11 bases left between them. Here the CDR3 DNA reads TGTGCCAGTAGTAAGTCGGGGACCAACACCGGGGAGCTGTTTTTT. Its protein is CASSKSGTNTGELFF. Supplemented by reference TRBV19 and TRBJ2-2, the full variable domain reads DGGITQSPKYLFRKEGQNVTLSCEQNLNHDAMYWYRQDPGQGLRLIYYSQIVNDFQKGDIAEGYSVSREKKESFPLTVTSAQKNPTAFYLCASSKSGTNTGELFFGEGSRLTVL.